This entry lists 14 T cell receptor beta chains sequenced from one sample in a study of cytomegalovirus exposure and HLA in healthy donors. TCRdb's copy holds only in-frame clones and misses some; the assay was immunoSEQ multiplex PCR. The sample includes roughly 330,000 clones, approximately 90% of them seen just once. Source material: PBMCs. These receptors were collected from a woman aged 25 to 39 in good health and CMV-seropositive.

The chain carries TRBV5-4 and TRBJ2-2; no clear D. Germline loops: CDR1 SGHNT, CDR2 YYREEE (reference sequence). The V end lost 2 bases, the J end lost 2 bases, and 10 bases lay between the germline ends. This CDR3 comprises 15 residues. CDR3 residues: CASSFLGPNTGELFF. CDR3 DNA sequence: TGTGCCAGCAGCTTTTTAGGCCCCAACACCGGGGAGCTGTTTTTT.

This chain links TRBV7-2 with TRBJ2-1; TRBD1 might be the D (6 bases). Per germline, CDR1 SGHTA and CDR2 FQGNSA. This CDR3 comprises 15 residues. The ends were cut back, 2 bases at V and 5 bases at J, with 13 bases in the middle. Written as DNA, the CDR3 is TGTGCCAGCAGCTTAACGGGGACACAGCACAATGAGCAGTTCTTC. This translates into CASSLTGTQHNEQFF.

This chain joins TRBV27 and TRBJ2-7; D is unclear. Trimming stripped 4 bases from V and 4 bases from J, with 14 bases between. Germline lookup yields CDR1 MNHEY and CDR2 SMNVEV (reference sequence). This CDR3 has 14 residues. CDR3 sequence reads: CASSSLYAQYEQYF. The CDR3 nucleotides are TGTGCCAGCAGTTCCCTTTACGCCCAATACGAGCAGTACTTC.

The chain joins TRBV30 to TRBJ2-2, with D perhaps matching TRBD1 (5 bases). This CDR3 comprises 15 residues. Trimming took 0 bases from V and 2 from J, leaving 10 bases between them. Germline assignment: CDR1 GTSNPN and CDR2 SVGIG (reference sequence). The CDR3: CAWSVRQINTGELFF. CDR3 DNA sequence: TGTGCCTGGAGTGTACGACAGATCAACACCGGGGAGCTGTTTTTT.

The genes are TRBV4-3 and TRBJ1-2; unclear D gene. The CDR3 consists of 14 residues. V dropped 2 bases and J dropped 4 bases, with 11 bases sitting between them. Germline CDR1 LGHNA, CDR2 YSLEER. This CDR3 is CASSQFTASYGYTF. The CDR3 nucleotides are TGCGCCAGCAGCCAATTCACAGCGAGCTATGGCTACACCTTC.

The CDR3 DNA sequence: TGCGCCAGCAGACCAGGAAAGGACTTTCAAGAGACCCAGTACTTC. Translation: CASRPGKDFQETQYF. The chain recombines TRBV4-3 with TRBJ2-5, with D perhaps TRBD2 (5 bases). From germline, CDR1 is LGHNA and CDR2 YSLEER. The CDR3 is 15 amino acids. V dropped 6 bases and J dropped 2 bases, with 16 bases sitting between them.

This sequence joins TRBV7-2 and TRBJ2-3, with 9 bases identical to TRBD2. From germline, CDR1 is SGHTA and CDR2 FQGNSA. V trimming: 6 bases; J trimming: 0 bases; junction bases outside the gene matches: 7. The CDR3 consists of 16 residues. Here the CDR3 reads CASSSLAGTSTDTQYF. In DNA, the CDR3 is TGTGCCAGCAGTTCTCTAGCGGGGACTAGCACAGATACGCAGTATTTT.

The chain recombines TRBV15 with TRBJ2-1; weak D call: TRBD1 (6 bases). V shed 5 bases and J shed 4 bases, with 15 bases lying between them. The CDR3 spans 15 residues. The germline V gene has CDR1 LNHNV and CDR2 YYDKDF (reference sequence). The CDR3 loop is CATSGARTVYNEQFF. The CDR3 DNA follows: TGTGCCACCAGCGGGGCCCGGACAGTTTACAATGAGCAGTTCTTC.

The rearrangement joins TRBV7-9 to TRBJ1-2; D not resolved. The CDR3 covers 16 residues. Germline assignment: CDR1 SEHNR and CDR2 FQNEAQ (reference sequence). V was shortened by 5 bases and J by 0 bases, with 16 bases between the two germline ends. The CDR3 coding sequence is TGTGCCAGCAGCACCCTTATGGAAGCCTCTAACTATGGCTACACCTTC. Translating it yields CASSTLMEASNYGYTF.

The chain links TRBV27 to TRBJ1-3; 8 positions match TRBD1. The junction had 12 bases not matched to a gene; V was cut back by 5 bases and J by 3 bases. The CDR3 has 17 amino acids. From germline, CDR1 is MNHEY and CDR2 SMNVEV (reference sequence). DNA of the CDR3: TGTGCCAGCAGTCCCGCGGGGGACAGGATTAATGGAAACACCATATATTTT. Translated: CASSPAGDRINGNTIYF.

The chain couples TRBV18 to TRBJ1-1; possibly TRBD1 for D (6 bases). Per the germline V gene, CDR1 is KGHSH and CDR2 is LQKENI. This CDR3 has 14 residues. Trimming removed 2 bases at V and 5 bases at J, with 12 bases between. The CDR3 region is CASSPSSGVTEAFF. The CDR3, as DNA: TGTGCCAGCTCACCATCGTCAGGGGTGACTGAAGCTTTCTTT.

The rearrangement joins TRBV4-3 to TRBJ2-5; D gene unclear. Trimming removed 2 bases at V and 5 bases at J, with 12 bases between. The CDR3 has 14 residues. Germline loops: CDR1 LGHNA, CDR2 YSLEER. The CDR3 nucleotides are TGCGCCAGCAGCCAAAGGCTCACCGCGGAGACCCAGTACTTC. Its protein is CASSQRLTAETQYF.

The V and J genes are TRBV2 and TRBJ2-2; D is undetermined. This CDR3 has 14 residues. Germline V gene lookup returns CDR1 SNHLY and CDR2 FYNNEI. V lost 6 bases to trimming and J lost 4 bases, with 12 bases between them. The CDR3 sequence: CASSAPSGTGELFF. CDR3 DNA sequence: TGTGCCAGCAGCGCTCCAAGTGGCACCGGGGAGCTGTTTTTT.

V usage is TRBV27 and J usage is TRBJ2-7; no clear D gene. The CDR3 is 14 residues long. The V gene's germline CDR1 is MNHEY and CDR2 SMNVEV (reference sequence). Trimming shortened V by 4 bases and J by 1 base, and 11 bases separated the two germline ends. The CDR3 region has the DNA TGTGCCAGCAGTTATAGGACGAGTTCCTACGAGCAGTACTTC. Amino acids: CASSYRTSSYEQYF.